The next 11 T cell receptor beta chains were all read from a single sample in a study of PD-L1 blockade in urothelial cancer. Using immunoSEQ multiplex PCR, the repertoire was profiled, and TCRdb retains in-frame clones only, with some absent. In the table there are tens of thousands of clones, roughly 82% of which are singletons. The sequenced sample was PBMCs, obtained around atezolizumab (anti-PD-L1) treatment. The receptors here all came from a man in his 70s with urothelial cancer.

In its sample, this clone was seen once. The gene calls are TRBV15 and TRBJ2-7; maybe TRBD2 (5 bases). Looked up from germline, CDR1 is LNHNV and CDR2 is YYDKDF (reference sequence). Trimming left V 1 base short and J 2 bases short, with 12 bases between. The length of the CDR3 is 15 residues. The CDR3 DNA reads TGTGCCACCAGCAGAGTGAGGGAACCAACCTACGAGCAGTACTTC. This sequence encodes CATSRVREPTYEQYF.

The genes are TRBV2 and TRBJ2-4; possible D gene TRBD1, 5 bases. The V end lost 6 bases, the J end lost 3 bases, and 6 bases lay between the germline ends. CDR1 and CDR2 (germline): SNHLY, FYNNEI. The CDR3 consists of 12 residues. The CDR3 DNA reads TGTGCCAGCAGGGACATCAAAAACATTCAGTACTTC. This codes for CASRDIKNIQYF.

The chain combines TRBV28 with TRBJ1-2, with 10 bases identical to TRBD1. In germline, CDR1 is MDHEN, CDR2 SYDVKM. The ends lost 3 bases at V and 4 bases at J; junction bases unmatched: 5. This CDR3 has 15 residues. CDR3: CASSFWTGGLYGYTF. The CDR3, as DNA: TGTGCCAGCAGTTTTTGGACAGGGGGACTCTATGGCTACACCTTC.

This rearrangement joins TRBV7-3 to TRBJ2-3, with 11 bases identical to TRBD1. The CDR3 covers 15 residues. The V and J ends lost 4 bases and 4 bases, in that order; junction bases with no gene match: 4. CDR1 and CDR2 from the germline V gene are SGHTA and FQGTGA. The DNA for the CDR3 is TGTGCCAGCAGCTGGACAGGGGGCTACGCAGATACGCAGTATTTT. Translated: CASSWTGGYADTQYF.

The J gene is TRBJ2-4, the V gene TRBV10-2, with D tentatively TRBD1 (6 bases). Germline CDR1 reads WSHSY; CDR2 reads SAAADI. This CDR3 is 16 amino acids long. Trimming removed 0 bases from V and 3 bases from J, with 12 bases in between. CDR3 region: CASSESGAPGKNIQYF. The DNA for the CDR3 is TGCGCCAGCAGTGAGTCGGGGGCCCCGGGCAAAAACATTCAGTACTTC.

This sequence joins TRBV4-2 and TRBJ1-2; a weak D match, TRBD1 (5 bases). The CDR3 runs 15 residues. CDR1 LGHNA and CDR2 YNFKEQ come from the germline V gene. Trimming cost V 0 bases and J 1 base, with 9 bases left between them. This chain's CDR3 is CASSQDTGLNYGYTF. CDR3 coding DNA: TGTGCCAGCAGCCAAGATACAGGCCTTAACTATGGCTACACCTTC.

V and J are TRBV12-5 and TRBJ2-1; 8 nucleotides match TRBD2. The CDR3 extends over 16 amino acids. From germline, CDR1 is LGHNT and CDR2 FRNRAP. Losses at the gene ends were 4 bases for V and 4 bases for J; bases not matched to a gene: 9. CDR3 DNA sequence: TGTGCTAGTGGTTCCCGGTCGAGCGGGGGATACAATGAGCAGTTCTTC. Protein product: CASGSRSSGGYNEQFF.

The genes are TRBV7-9 and TRBJ2-7; 7 bases align to TRBD1. CDR3 length: 17 amino acids. The V gene end was trimmed by 3 bases and the J gene end by 0 bases; junction bases not matched to a gene: 11. Germline CDR1 reads SEHNR; CDR2 reads FQNEAQ (reference sequence). The chain's CDR3 is CASSFPRNRGFSYEQYF. The CDR3 bases are TGTGCCAGCAGCTTTCCGCGTAACAGGGGATTCTCCTACGAGCAGTACTTC.

This rearrangement joins TRBV11-2 to TRBJ1-1; 7 positions agree with TRBD1. The J segment lost 7 bases and the V segment lost 5 bases, leaving 10 bases of the junction unmatched. Germline CDR1 and CDR2: SGHAT and FQNNGV. This CDR3 region has 14 residues. The CDR3 DNA reads TGTGCCAGCAGCGTACAAACAGGGGACAGTGAAGCTTTCTTT. This encodes CASSVQTGDSEAFF.

The chain has TRBV5-5 and TRBJ2-5; D is possibly TRBD1 (5 bases). CDR1 SGHKS and CDR2 YYEKEE come from the germline V gene (reference sequence). CDR3 length equals 15 residues. The ends were cut back, 0 bases at V and 5 bases at J, with 14 bases in the middle. For the CDR3, the DNA is TGTGCCAGCAGCTTGGATGTGGACCAGGGCGAGACCCAGTACTTC. Its protein product is CASSLDVDQGETQYF.

In this sample, this clone turned up a few times. This chain links TRBV5-4 with TRBJ1-1, with D unresolved. The germline V gene encodes CDR1 SGHNT and CDR2 YYREEE (reference sequence). V lost 0 bases, J lost 1 base, and 10 bases lay in between. CDR3 length: 15 residues. The CDR3 spells CASSLANAGNTEAFF. The CDR3 region has the DNA TGTGCCAGCAGCTTGGCTAACGCAGGGAACACTGAAGCTTTCTTT.